The 5 T cell receptor beta chains below were found in one sample sequenced in a study of T cells in Graves' hyperthyroidism and ophthalmopathy. Amplification yielded TCR beta CDR3 regions, with RNA transcripts as the source. First-round RT-PCR targeting the TCR CDR3 was performed with the HTBI primer set. TCRdb used MiXCR to reprocess the multiplex PCR reads, holding one entry per CDR3 protein. The sample shows about 360,000 distinct CDR3 sequences, roughly an eighth of them seen only once. The sequencing sample was made of blood. These receptors all come from a woman under 30 with Graves' hyperthyroidism.

This clonotype has ten or more counts. This chain links TRBV11-2 with TRBJ2-5; D unresolved. Germline V lookup: CDR1 SGHAT, CDR2 FQNNGV. This CDR3 is built from 13 residues. V lost 0 bases, J lost 4 bases, and 6 bases lay in between. The DNA for the CDR3 is TGTGCCAGCAGCTTAGAGGAGAGAGAGACCCAGTACTTC. Amino acid sequence: CASSLEERETQYF.

As to this clonotype: A much larger clone lies one base from this, so it may be a read error. V and J are TRBV2 and TRBJ1-3; D is uncertain. V was trimmed by 11 bases and J by 0 bases, leaving 26 bases between them. This CDR3 has 18 amino acids. Germline lookup yields CDR1 SNHLY and CDR2 FYNNEI. The CDR3 bases are TGTGCCCATTCGCCCAGACCTGTACTGGAACTCTCTGGAAACACCATATATTTT. Its protein is CAHSPRPVLELSGNTIYF.

This clonotype was counted ten times or more. J is TRBJ1-2 and V is TRBV7-9, with a possible D match to TRBD1 (6 bases). Trimming took 1 base from V and 3 from J, leaving 21 bases between them. CDR1 and CDR2 from the germline V gene are SEHNR and FQNEAQ (reference sequence). The CDR3 is made up of 18 amino acids. CDR3 bases: TGTGCCAGCAGCTTAGGCCTTTCCCCAGGGGAAGTGGACTATGGCTACACCTTC. It is translated as CASSLGLSPGEVDYGYTF.

This clonotype showed up many times. V usage is TRBV6-5 and J usage is TRBJ2-1; D could derive from TRBD1 or TRBD2 (6 bases each). The CDR3 runs to 14 residues. V was trimmed by 1 base and J by 9 bases, leaving 13 bases between them. Germline V gives CDR1 MNHEY, CDR2 SVGAGI. The CDR3 nucleotides read TGTGCCAGCAGTTACTTTGGGGGGCACAGTGAGCAGTTCTTC. It codes for CASSYFGGHSEQFF.

In this sample, this clonotype turned up many times. The V gene is TRBV5-8, the J gene TRBJ2-3; D ambiguous. CDR1 is SGHTS and CDR2 is YDEGEE in the germline V gene. There are 15 residues in the CDR3. The germline V and J ends were trimmed by 1 base and 3 bases, with 12 bases remaining between them. The DNA of the CDR3 is TGTGCCAGCAGCTTGAGTAATACAGCAACAGATACGCAGTATTTT. Translation: CASSLSNTATDTQYF.